This entry features one T cell receptor (beta chain) sequence. The data derive from a study of shared T cell receptors in the human thymus. The CDR3 is made up of 15 amino acids. V was clipped by 0 bases and J by 0 bases, with 9 bases between them. The germline CDR1 and CDR2 sequences are SGHRS and YFSETQ. The method was immunoSEQ multiplex PCR; TCRdb's version includes in-frame clones alone and lacks a portion of them. The table records roughly 710,000 clones, approximately 83% of them present only once. The data also belong to a second study, concerning human thymus T cells. As that study records: In corrective heart surgery, resections were taken, and these provided the thymus tissue. Seemingly biased V and J gene usage marked thymic and blood repertoires.

Sequencing was performed on thymocytes. This chain joins TRBV5-1 and TRBJ2-5; the D gene is possibly TRBD1 (6 bases). The origin of this receptor is a girl less than two years old with a congenital heart defect. The CDR3 loop is CASSLEGGYQETQYF. In nucleotides, the CDR3 is TGCGCCAGCAGCTTGGAAGGGGGTTACCAAGAGACCCAGTACTTC.